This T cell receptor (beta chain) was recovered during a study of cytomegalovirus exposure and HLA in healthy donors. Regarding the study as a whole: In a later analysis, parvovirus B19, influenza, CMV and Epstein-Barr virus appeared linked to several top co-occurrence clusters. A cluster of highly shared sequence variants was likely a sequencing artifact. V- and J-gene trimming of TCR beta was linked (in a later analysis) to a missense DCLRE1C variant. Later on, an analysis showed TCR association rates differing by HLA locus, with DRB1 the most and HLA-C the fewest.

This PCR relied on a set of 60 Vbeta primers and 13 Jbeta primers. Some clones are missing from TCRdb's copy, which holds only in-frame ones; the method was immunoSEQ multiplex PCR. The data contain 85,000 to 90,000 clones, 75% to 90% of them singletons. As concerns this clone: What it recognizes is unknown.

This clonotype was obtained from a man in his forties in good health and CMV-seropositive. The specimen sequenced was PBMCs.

The CDR3 nucleotides are TGTGCCAGCAGCGAAGTAGCGGCAACCTACAATGAGCAGTTCTTC. This gives the protein CASSEVAATYNEQFF. The rearrangement links TRBV7-3 to TRBJ2-1, with D tentatively TRBD2 (6 bases). This CDR3 is built from 15 residues. The germline V gene has CDR1 SGHTA and CDR2 FQGTGA. The V end lost 5 bases, the J end lost 2 bases, and 13 bases lay between the germline ends.